This TCR beta chain was captured in a study of blood T cell repertoires in COVID-19 (dated by TCRdb to the early 2020s). The study in broad terms: Samples from collaborators originated in the United States, Italy and Spain and spanned both the acute and convalescent phases of COVID-19. The material from the prospective study consisted of cDNA or gDNA derived from T cells, B-cell-depleted T cells, or PBMCs. Subjects who had been exposed to COVID-19, were actively infected with it, or had recovered from it provided the deeply sampled blood TCRbeta repertoires that made up the dataset. A freely available public database, intended as a resource for researchers studying the immune response to SARS-CoV-2, is where the repertoires were released. The samples were drawn from the first 160 participants of the ongoing ImmuneRACE study and from 1,254 subjects provided by 6 global collaborators. A de-identified subject ID, COVID-19 status, age in years and sex were almost always included in the sample metadata. Where available, HLA class I and class II types were taken from metadata supplied by the sample provider and were not determined by assay-based typing.

A note on this clone: The clone's antigen remains unknown. No clone much larger than this one lies a single base away; base qualities are absent.

Reading the germline V gene gives CDR1 SGHRS and CDR2 YFSETQ. Germline trimming amounts to 4 bases on V and 5 bases on J, with 7 as the count of junction bases outside the gene matches. The CDR3 has 14 amino acids, counting the end cysteine and phenylalanine. Left in the record is the CDR3 DNA by itself, 42 bases read in frame from the first base. At one collaborating source in Seattle, patients were enrolled during active infection and were followed longitudinally through the course of disease. Each collaborating institution followed its own protocols to collect whole blood in K2EDTA tubes. Collaborator samples were shipped for TCRbeta analysis as frozen whole blood, isolated PBMCs, or DNA extracted from either sample type. TCRbeta CDR3 regions were amplified from genomic DNA using the immunoSEQ Assay, a bias-controlled multiplex PCR. The authors processed their data as follows. The number of nucleated cells in each sample was estimated by amplification of reference gene primers within the assay. To quantify the absolute abundance of each unique TCRbeta CDR3 rearrangement, sequence reads were collapsed and filtered. For each sample, productive Simpson clonality was calculated by taking the square root of Simpson's diversity index across productive rearrangements. Sourced from immuneACCESS, this table was stored by TCRdb with only in-frame sequences that have V and J called. A share of the clones is absent; for the studies checked, an unresolved V gene accounts for under half, and the remainder has no known explanation. D and trimming were read from the DNA, whereas the V and J calls and clone size are those reported in that table. The sample has 540,000 or so clones on record, around nine tenths of them singletons. The top ten clonotypes cover 7.5% to 9% of the sample.

Study-wide conclusions, independent of this receptor: The quantity of clinical and demographic metadata differed by source and by participant and was supplied without curation.

The TCR sequence derives from a woman aged 50 to 60 with COVID-19, enrolled during active disease. The sequencing sample was made of peripheral blood. This chain is built from TRBV5-1 and TRBJ2-3, and 7 bases in between align with TRBD1. The DNA sequence follows: TGCGCCAGCAGCCGCGACAGGGTACAAGATACGCAGTATTTT. It translates as CASSRDRVQDTQYF.